This TCR beta chain came from a study of T cell repertoires in cytomegalovirus infection. Study in general: The authors relied on CMV epitopes, both recently identified HLA-C-restricted and well-studied HLA-B-restricted. The public TCR beta signatures pointed to both CMV infection and matching HLA type.

This CDR3 is built from 15 residues. V shed 1 base, J shed 0 bases, and the junction held 0 bases outside the gene matches. The germline V gene has CDR1 SEHNR and CDR2 FQNEAQ (reference sequence). Findings and caveats of the study: The study found HLA-C-restricted CMV-specific TCR beta clonotypes dominating the ex vivo response. Public TCR beta family frequency separated CMV-and-HLA carriers, including in an independent cohort.

This clonotype occurred a few times. The antigen is not known. TCRdb independently ran MiXCR on the reads; one entry per CDR3 protein. This sample has some 700,000 distinct CDR3 sequences, with around 35% found just once. The sample was cultured PBMCs, taken from culture after CMV antigen stimulation. The gene calls are TRBV7-9 and TRBJ1-5; 7 nucleotides align to TRBD1. The TCR originated in a human donor in good health (CMV status not recorded). Some clones in this sample may be carry-over from other donors' samples. CDR3: CASSLGDSSNQPQHF. The CDR3 nucleotides read TGTGCCAGCAGCTTAGGGGACAGTAGCAATCAGCCCCAGCATTTT.